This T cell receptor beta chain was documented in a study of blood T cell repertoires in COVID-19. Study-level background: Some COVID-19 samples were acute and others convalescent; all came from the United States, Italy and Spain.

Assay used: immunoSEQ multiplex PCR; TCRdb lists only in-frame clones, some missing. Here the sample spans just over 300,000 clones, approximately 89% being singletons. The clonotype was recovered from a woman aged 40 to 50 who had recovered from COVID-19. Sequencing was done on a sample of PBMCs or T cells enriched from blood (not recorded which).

CDR3 amino acids: CASCPNRDHTGELFF. The CDR3 DNA sequence: TGTGCCAGCTGTCCGAACAGGGACCACACCGGGGAGCTGTTTTTT. This sequence joins TRBV27 and TRBJ2-2, with a tentative D call TRBD1 (6 bases). There are 15 residues in the CDR3. Germline lookup yields CDR1 MNHEY and CDR2 SMNVEV (reference sequence). V gave up 8 bases and J gave up 3 bases, with 16 bases separating them.